One and the same sample provided the 14 T cell receptor beta chains below, sequenced in a study of blood T cells in healthy people across ages (dated by TCRdb to about 2015). The protocol used for the library was 5' RACE. Data came from an Illumina HiSeq 2500. A second PCR of about 7 to 12 cycles was run with a J-beta primer mix and a sample-barcoded 5' primer. TCRdb handled the public reads itself, with Q25 trimming in fastp and clone calling in MiXCR, and kept productive beta chains. Rows merge per CDR3 protein into single entries with the most common DNA and genes. This sample has about 830,000 distinct CDR3 sequences in its table, and roughly 60% of those were observed once. The top ten constitute roughly 22% of the sample. The material sequenced was blood. The source is a man aged 30 to 45 in good health.

The chain is built from TRBV5-1 and TRBJ2-3, with 7 nucleotides matching TRBD2. The CDR3 loop spans 15 amino acids. Germline values: CDR1 SGHRS, CDR2 YFSETQ. V gave up 2 bases and J gave up 2 bases; unmatched junction bases: 5. This CDR3 reads CASSLLAGFTDTQYF. CDR3 bases: TGCGCCAGCAGCTTATTAGCGGGCTTCACAGATACGCAGTATTTT.

V is TRBV30 and J is TRBJ2-1; 11 bases fit TRBD2. CDR3 length: 14 amino acids. V lost 4 bases and J lost 9; bases outside the gene matches: 8. The germline gives CDR1 GTSNPN, CDR2 SVGIG (reference sequence). The CDR3 protein is CAWTKGLAEGEQFF. CDR3 nucleotide sequence: TGTGCCTGGACAAAGGGACTAGCGGAAGGTGAGCAGTTCTTC.

The chain joins TRBV7-9 to TRBJ2-7, with 8 bases fitting TRBD2. The CDR3 sequence is 14 residues long. After removal of 7 bases from V and 4 bases from J, the junction contained 9 bases not matched to a gene. Germline V lookup: CDR1 SEHNR, CDR2 FQNEAQ (reference sequence). The CDR3 spells CASISSGARYEQYF. CDR3 in DNA: TGTGCCAGCATCAGTAGCGGGGCCAGGTACGAGCAGTACTTC.

The V and J genes are TRBV20-1 and TRBJ2-1; 9 bases map to TRBD1. The closer fit of TRBJ2-7 to the DNA end suggests the J call may be wrong. CDR3 length equals 13 residues. Germline V gene lookup returns CDR1 DFQATT and CDR2 SNEGSKA (reference sequence). The CDR3 loop reads CSAIGQGKYEQYF. Here the CDR3 DNA reads TGCAGTGCTATAGGACAGGGGAAGTACGAGCAGTACTTC.

This clonotype occurred once. J is TRBJ1-6 and V is TRBV20-1, with D possibly TRBD1 on 6 matching bases. CDR1 is DFQATT and CDR2 is SNEGSKA in the germline V gene (reference sequence). V gave up 5 bases and J gave up 7 bases, with 18 bases separating them. There are 15 residues in the CDR3. The CDR3 DNA sequence: TGCAGTGCTCCGGGGGTGGGGACAATAAATTCACCCCTCCACTTT. This encodes CSAPGVGTINSPLHF.

This sequence joins TRBV18 and TRBJ1-6, with D tentatively TRBD1 (5 bases). V was trimmed by 2 bases and J by 7 bases, leaving 12 bases between them. This CDR3 is 15 amino acids long. CDR1 and CDR2 from the germline V gene are KGHSH and LQKENI. This CDR3 reads CASSPTGTENSPLHF. The CDR3 DNA sequence: TGTGCCAGCTCACCAACTGGGACCGAGAATTCACCCCTCCACTTT.

J is TRBJ1-2 and V is TRBV20-1; 11 bases are a match to TRBD1. The length of the CDR3 is 14 residues. V lost 5 bases and J lost 7; bases outside the gene matches: 9. CDR1 is DFQATT, CDR2 SNEGSKA, per germline (reference sequence). In DNA, the CDR3 is TGCAGTGCTTTTGACGGACAGGGGGCTGGTGGCTACACCTTC. Translation: CSAFDGQGAGGYTF.

The chain combines TRBV9 with TRBJ1-1; TRBD1 might be the D (5 bases). This CDR3 region has 15 residues. Germline CDR1 and CDR2: SGDLS and YYNGEE. V was pared by 3 bases and J by 10 bases, with 22 bases between. The CDR3 region is CASSGTGGAAGRAFF. The CDR3 region has the DNA TGTGCCAGCAGCGGTACCGGAGGGGCAGCGGGTCGAGCTTTCTTT. Drawing the rest from reference TRBV9 and TRBJ1-1, the complete variable domain is DSGVTQTPKHLITATGQRVTLRCSPRSGDLSVYWYQQSLDQGLQFLIQYYNGEERAKGNILERFSAQQFPDLHSELNLSSLELGDSALYFCASSGTGGAAGRAFFGQGTRLTVV.

This chain connects TRBV9 to TRBJ2-3, with 11 bases that match TRBD2. Germline trimming cut 4 bases from V and 3 bases from J; bases unmatched to any gene: 13. This CDR3 region has 18 residues. Germline V gene data show CDR1 as SGDLS and CDR2 as YYNGEE. CDR3 sequence: CASSPAKTTSGRTDTQYF. The CDR3, as DNA: TGTGCCAGCAGCCCAGCCAAAACAACTAGCGGGAGAACAGATACGCAGTATTTT. Full variable domain (missing parts from reference TRBV9 and TRBJ2-3): DSGVTQTPKHLITATGQRVTLRCSPRSGDLSVYWYQQSLDQGLQFLIQYYNGEERAKGNILERFSAQQFPDLHSELNLSSLELGDSALYFCASSPAKTTSGRTDTQYFGPGTRLTVL.

The chain is built from TRBV7-3 and TRBJ2-1; weak D call: TRBD1 (6 bases). Trimming removed 5 bases from V and 6 bases from J, with 20 bases in between. Germline V gene sequence: CDR1 SGHTA, CDR2 FQGTGA. The CDR3 contains 16 residues. CDR3 nucleotides: TGTGCCAGCAGCCCAAGCCCCGGGACATTTCCCAATGAGCAGTTCTTC. It specifies CASSPSPGTFPNEQFF.

This sequence joins TRBV7-9 and TRBJ1-1; D perhaps matches TRBD1 (6 bases). CDR3 size: 15 residues. The V gene's germline CDR1 is SEHNR and CDR2 FQNEAQ (reference sequence). Trimming pared 1 base from V and 2 bases from J, leaving 11 bases between. The CDR3 DNA sequence: TGTGCCAGCAGCTTAGTTGGGGGCTTTAACACTGAAGCTTTCTTT. Its translation: CASSLVGGFNTEAFF.

Details on this clonotype: Its ends do not fully match the called genes, so a read error is possible. This sequence joins TRBV25-1 and TRBJ2-3, with 7 bases fitting TRBD1. This CDR3 has 13 amino acids. Germline V gene data show CDR1 as MGHDK and CDR2 as SYGVNS. CDR3 protein: CASREGGTDTRYF. The CDR3 coding sequence is TGTGCCAGCAGGGAAGGGGGCACAGATACGCGGTATTTT. Full variable domain (rest looked up from reference TRBV25-1 and TRBJ2-3): EADIYQTPRYLVIGTGKKITLECSQTMGHDKMYWYQQDPGMELHLIHYSYGVNSTEKGDLSSESTVSRIRTEHFPLTLESARPSHTSQYLCASREGGTDTRYFGPGTRLTVL.

This chain connects TRBV27 to TRBJ2-1; 9 bases line up with TRBD1. This CDR3 spans 15 amino acids. The germline V gene has CDR1 MNHEY and CDR2 SMNVEV (reference sequence). Trimming took 3 bases from V and 6 from J; bases not matched to a gene: 6. This chain's CDR3 is CASSFVGTGLNEQFF. The CDR3 nucleotides read TGTGCCAGCAGTTTTGTTGGGACAGGGCTCAATGAGCAGTTCTTC.

This chain joins TRBV7-8 and TRBJ1-2, with no clear D. V shed 5 bases and J shed 13 bases, with 26 bases lying between them. The CDR3 totals 15 residues. Germline CDR1 reads SGHVS; CDR2 reads FQNEAQ. In DNA, the CDR3 is TGTGCCAGCAGCCCTAGTCGGGTCAGCCCCCACCCGGTCACCTTC. Protein: CASSPSRVSPHPVTF.